The 30 T cell receptor beta chains below all came from one sample that was sequenced in a study of blood T cell repertoires in COVID-19. Clones were read by immunoSEQ multiplex PCR, and TCRdb kept only the in-frame ones, dropping some. The sample includes tens of thousands of clones, 65% to 85% seen only once; the top ten take 6.3%. What was sequenced was peripheral blood. The origin of the receptors is a man aged 70 or older with COVID-19, enrolled during active disease.

As concerns this clone: The CDR3 carries no conserved terminal phenylalanine or tryptophan, so it likely arises from a read error. The limits of the CDR3 on the DNA are not certain, so only TCRdb's listed CDR3 is given. The V call is TRBV28, the J call TRBJ2-4; TRBD2 is the table's D call, not checked against the DNA. Germline V CDR1 and CDR2: MDHEN, SYDVKM. Ends included, the CDR3 has 9 residues. The CDR3 is CASSPGTSV.

V is TRBV5-1 and J is TRBJ2-7, with D possibly being TRBD1 (6 bases). Germline assignment: CDR1 SGHRS and CDR2 YFSETQ. The V end was cut by 4 bases, the J end by 6 bases, with 14 bases between. The CDR3 spans 13 residues. The CDR3 here is CASSPQQGTEQYF. In DNA, the CDR3 is TGCGCCAGCAGCCCACAACAGGGAACCGAGCAGTACTTC. The complete variable domain, with remaining parts taken from reference TRBV5-1 and TRBJ2-7, reads KAGVTQTPRYLIKTRGQQVTLSCSPISGHRSVSWYQQTPGQGLQFLFEYFSETQRNKGNFPGRFSGRQFSNSRSEMNVSTLELGDSALYLCASSPQQGTEQYFGPGTRLTVT.

This rearrangement joins TRBV11-3 to TRBJ2-1; TRBD1 matches at 7 bases. Germline CDR1 is SGHNT and CDR2 is YENEEA. The CDR3 is made up of 16 amino acids. Germline trimming cut 1 base from V and 5 bases from J; bases unmatched to any gene: 8. Here the CDR3 DNA reads TGTGCCAGCAGCTTAGGGGCAGGACAGGCCCACAATGAGCAGTTCTTC. Translating gives CASSLGAGQAHNEQFF.

At least ten counts were recorded for this clone. The chain is built from TRBV28 and TRBJ2-7; D is perhaps TRBD1 (6 bases). This CDR3 comprises 13 residues. Per the germline V gene, CDR1 is MDHEN and CDR2 is SYDVKM. V lost 6 bases, J lost 1 base, and 10 bases lay in between. CDR3 bases: TGTGCCAGCAGGGACACAGGGTCCTACGAGCAGTACTTC. Protein product: CASRDTGSYEQYF.

The genes are TRBV6-2 or TRBV6-3 and TRBJ2-1, with 10 bases that match TRBD2. J lost 2 bases, V lost 4 bases, and 17 bases had no gene match. Germline-derived CDR1 and CDR2 are MNHEY and SVGEGT. This CDR3 has 20 residues. The chain's CDR3 is CASSFPGASGSVLAYNEQFF. CDR3 DNA: TGTGCCAGCAGTTTCCCCGGGGCTAGCGGGAGTGTATTGGCCTACAATGAGCAGTTCTTC.

The V and J genes are TRBV3-1 (or the pseudogene TRBV3-2) and TRBJ1-1, with a possible D match to TRBD1 (5 bases). The V gene lost 4 bases and the J gene lost 1 base, with 10 bases spanning the gap. The germline V gene has CDR1 LGHDT and CDR2 YNNKEL (reference sequence). CDR3 length equals 14 residues. CDR3 coding DNA: TGTGCCAGCAGCCCCCAGGGAAGGAACACTGAAGCTTTCTTT. Protein sequence: CASSPQGRNTEAFF.

This chain uses TRBV20-1 with TRBJ2-7; D unclear. Deletions cut 3 bases from V and 7 bases from J, with 10 bases between. This CDR3 contains 11 residues. Germline lookup yields CDR1 DFQATT and CDR2 SNEGSKA (reference sequence). This CDR3 is CSASPNLEQYF. CDR3 nucleotides: TGCAGTGCTAGCCCTAACCTGGAGCAGTACTTC.

The V and J genes are TRBV28 and TRBJ2-5; 9 nucleotides align to TRBD2. The CDR3 is made up of 16 amino acids. The V and J ends lost 3 bases and 1 base, in that order; junction bases with no gene match: 6. CDR1 is MDHEN, CDR2 SYDVKM, per germline. The CDR3 spells CASSLSAGGPQETQYF. The CDR3 nucleotides read TGTGCCAGCAGTTTGTCAGCGGGAGGACCCCAAGAGACCCAGTACTTC. The variable domain in full, completed from reference TRBV28 and TRBJ2-5, reads DVKVTQSSRYLVKRTGEKVFLECVQDMDHENMFWYRQDPGLGLRLIYFSYDVKMKEKGDIPEGYSVSREKKERFSLILESASTNQTSMYLCASSLSAGGPQETQYFGPGTRLLVL.

The chain links TRBV7-2 to TRBJ2-7; TRBD2 might be the D (5 bases). The germline CDR1 and CDR2 sequences are SGHTA and FQGNSA. This CDR3 is 17 amino acids long. V was trimmed by 1 base and J by 7 bases, leaving 23 bases between them. The CDR3: CASSLDRPVADRGEQYF. The CDR3 coding sequence is TGTGCCAGCAGCTTAGATCGGCCAGTAGCCGACCGCGGGGAGCAGTACTTC.

This clone was detected only a few times. The chain has TRBV11-1 and TRBJ2-7; D gene uncertain. Trimming stripped 4 bases from V and 3 bases from J, with 10 bases between. The CDR3 length is 13 residues. Looked up from germline, CDR1 is SGHAT and CDR2 is FQDESV (reference sequence). DNA for the CDR3: TGTGCCAGCAGCTATGGCCAGTTCTACGAGCAGTACTTC. Residues: CASSYGQFYEQYF.

The rearrangement uses TRBV30 and TRBJ2-2, with a weak D call TRBD1 (5 bases). This CDR3 has 16 residues. Germline loops: CDR1 GTSNPN, CDR2 SVGIG (reference sequence). The V end was cut by 2 bases, the J end by 3 bases, with 16 bases between. The CDR3 reads CAWSRVGKGHTGELFF. For the CDR3, the DNA is TGTGCCTGGAGTAGGGTAGGGAAGGGGCACACCGGGGAGCTGTTTTTT. Using reference TRBV30 and TRBJ2-2 for the parts outside the CDR3, the full variable domain is SQTIHQWPATLVQPVGSPLSLECTVEGTSNPNLYWYRQAAGRGLQLLFYSVGIGQISSEVPQNLSASRPQDRQFILSSKKLLLSDSGFYLCAWSRVGKGHTGELFFGEGSRLTVL.

The chain combines TRBV19 with TRBJ1-2, with D uncertain. This CDR3 comprises 14 residues. Looked up from germline, CDR1 is LNHDA and CDR2 is SQIVND (reference sequence). V lost 9 bases to trimming and J lost 6 bases, with 20 bases between them. Here the CDR3 reads CASAQPGVEHGYTF. The CDR3 bases are TGTGCCAGCGCCCAACCCGGGGTCGAGCATGGCTACACCTTC.

This clone appeared a few times. The CDR3 DNA is TGTGCCAGTAGTACCTGGACAGGGGGCCTAGAGACCCAGTACTTC. Encoded protein: CASSTWTGGLETQYF. J is TRBJ2-5 and V is TRBV19; 11 nucleotides match TRBD1. Germline V gives CDR1 LNHDA, CDR2 SQIVND (reference sequence). The CDR3 totals 15 residues. The V gene end was trimmed by 4 bases and the J gene end by 4 bases; junction bases not matched to a gene: 5.

The CDR3 sequence: CASSKGAWSSNYGYTF. The CDR3 coding sequence is TGTGCCAGCAGTAAGGGGGCATGGTCATCTAACTATGGCTACACCTTC. The rearrangement joins TRBV6-2 or TRBV6-3 to TRBJ1-2; 7 bases map to TRBD1. V was pared by 5 bases and J by 0 bases, with 9 bases of the junction left unmatched. The V gene's germline CDR1 is MNHEY and CDR2 SVGEGT. The CDR3 sequence is 16 residues long.

The chain uses TRBV18 and TRBJ1-1, with D tentatively TRBD1 (5 bases). Germline V CDR1 and CDR2: KGHSH, LQKENI. The CDR3 is made up of 15 amino acids. Trimming shortened V by 0 bases and J by 1 base, and 9 bases separated the two germline ends. The CDR3 reads CASSPPGLGNTEAFF. The CDR3 region has the DNA TGTGCCAGCTCACCACCGGGGCTAGGGAACACTGAAGCTTTCTTT.

V usage is TRBV10-3 and J usage is TRBJ1-5; TRBD1 is a possible D gene (6 bases). CDR1 is ENHRY, CDR2 SYGVKD, per germline. The CDR3 has 14 amino acids. Trimming shortened V by 5 bases and J by 1 base, and 9 bases separated the two germline ends. The CDR3 DNA sequence: TGTGCCATCAGTTCACAGGGAAGCAATCAGCCCCAGCATTTT. Translation: CAISSQGSNQPQHF.

This clone was seen more than once but under ten times. V and J are TRBV15 and TRBJ1-5, with D possibly being TRBD1 (5 bases). V was trimmed by 3 bases and J by 7 bases, leaving 16 bases between them. Germline V lookup: CDR1 LNHNV, CDR2 YYDKDF (reference sequence). The CDR3 covers 15 residues. CDR3 DNA: TGTGCCACCAGCAGCCCCCCTCCAGGGAAACAGCCCCAGCATTTT. It codes for CATSSPPPGKQPQHF.

The J gene is TRBJ1-2, the V gene TRBV7-3; TRBD1 matches 9 bases. Germline CDR1 and CDR2: SGHTA and FQGTGA. V was pared by 2 bases and J by 8 bases, with 3 bases of the junction left unmatched. There are 13 residues in the CDR3. The DNA for the CDR3 is TGTGCCAGCAGCTTAGGGACAGGGCGAGGCTACACCTTC. Amino acid sequence: CASSLGTGRGYTF.

This clone was seen a single time. This rearrangement joins TRBV5-1 to TRBJ2-1, with TRBD1 matching 7 bases. This CDR3 is built from 13 residues. The V gene's germline CDR1 is SGHRS and CDR2 YFSETQ. The ends lost 1 base at V and 13 bases at J; junction bases unmatched: 8. CDR3 sequence reads: CASSLRGQGVQFF. For the CDR3, the DNA is TGCGCCAGCAGCTTGAGGGGGCAGGGGGTACAGTTCTTC.

The chain has TRBV20-1 and TRBJ2-7; D gene ambiguous. The V and J ends lost 3 bases and 3 bases respectively, with 6 bases between them. CDR3 length: 11 amino acids. The germline V gene has CDR1 DFQATT and CDR2 SNEGSKA (reference sequence). The CDR3, as DNA: TGCAGTGCTAGCCCAGTCTACGAGCAGTACTTC. Its translation: CSASPVYEQYF.

Points on this clone: Sequence at one end of the junction differs from germline and may be a read error. The chain uses TRBV9 and TRBJ1-2; 7 positions agree with TRBD1. CDR3 length: 14 residues. Germline values: CDR1 SGDLS, CDR2 YYNGEE. CDR3 region: CASSPPGQDYGRSF. In DNA, the CDR3 is TGTGCCAGCAGCCCTCCAGGACAGGACTATGGCCGGAGCTTC.

This clone was found once. V and J are TRBV6-5 and TRBJ2-2; 9 bases are shared with TRBD1. With 7 bases clipped from V and 5 bases from J, the junction kept 8 bases outside the gene matches. CDR1 and CDR2 (germline): MNHEY, SVGAGI. This CDR3 comprises 15 residues. The CDR3 protein is CASTRTGVITGELFF. The CDR3 region has the DNA TGTGCCAGCACCAGGACAGGGGTTATTACCGGGGAGCTGTTTTTT.

The chain carries TRBV18 and TRBJ2-1; D gene unclear. The V and J ends lost 2 bases and 6 bases respectively, with 8 bases between them. The CDR3 spans 13 residues. Germline V CDR1 and CDR2: KGHSH, LQKENI. For the CDR3, the DNA is TGTGCCAGCTCACCAAACAGAATCAATGAGCAGTTCTTC. Amino acid sequence: CASSPNRINEQFF. The entire variable domain, with the rest obtained from reference TRBV18 and TRBJ2-1, is as follows: NAGVMQNPRHLVRRRGQEARLRCSPMKGHSHVYWYRQLPEEGLKFMVYLQKENIIDESGMPKERFSAEFPKEGPSILRIQQVVRGDSAAYFCASSPNRINEQFFGPGTRLTVL.

The rearrangement links TRBV6-5 to TRBJ2-2; TRBD1 might be the D (6 bases). The CDR3 contains 13 residues. The V gene's germline CDR1 is MNHEY and CDR2 SVGAGI. V shed 8 bases and J shed 7 bases, with 14 bases lying between them. CDR3 in amino acids: CASADRSRGELFF. CDR3 bases: TGTGCCAGCGCCGACAGGTCGCGCGGGGAGCTGTTTTTT.

The chain combines TRBV20-1 with TRBJ2-7; 8 bases agree with TRBD1. The germline CDR1 and CDR2 sequences are DFQATT and SNEGSKA (reference sequence). The ends lost 3 bases at V and 6 bases at J; junction bases unmatched: 7. CDR3 length equals 13 residues. The CDR3 coding sequence is TGCAGTGCTAGTCGGGACAGGCCCGGCGAGCAGTACTTC. Translation gives CSASRDRPGEQYF.

The chain employs TRBV4-3 and TRBJ2-7; TRBD2 might be the D (6 bases). The CDR3 covers 13 residues. The V gene lost 4 bases and the J gene lost 4 bases, with 11 bases spanning the gap. CDR1 is LGHNA, CDR2 YSLEER, per germline. CDR3 DNA sequence: TGCGCCAGCAGCCTCCAGGGAGGTTACGAGCAGTACTTC. Residues: CASSLQGGYEQYF.

The chain has TRBV12-3 or TRBV12-4 and TRBJ1-2; no definite D call. V lost 6 bases and J lost 4, with 9 bases in between. CDR3 length equals 12 residues. The DNA of the CDR3 is TGTGCCAGCAGCCTGGGCGTCTATGGCTACACCTTC. It encodes CASSLGVYGYTF.

The chain links TRBV27 to TRBJ2-7, with TRBD1 matching 11 bases. The V segment lost 8 bases and the J segment 4 bases; nucleotides outside the gene matches: 7. Germline V gives CDR1 MNHEY, CDR2 SMNVEV (reference sequence). The CDR3 extends over 14 amino acids. The CDR3 loop is CASGPGTGGYEQYF. CDR3 nucleotide sequence: TGTGCCAGCGGTCCCGGGACAGGGGGGTACGAGCAGTACTTC.

This clone was seen more than once but under ten times. A much larger clone differs by one base, so this may be a read error. Other DNA sequences in this specimen translate into the identical CDR3. The rearrangement uses TRBV28 and TRBJ1-2, with 7 bases fitting TRBD1. Per germline, CDR1 MDHEN and CDR2 SYDVKM. J was trimmed by 5 bases and V by 3 bases; bases with no gene match: 15. This CDR3 has 17 amino acids. CDR3 amino acids: CASSLRGRGAQVYGYTF. In DNA form, the CDR3 reads TGTGCCAGCAGTTTGAGGGGGCGGGGGGCGCAGGTTTATGGCTACACCTTC.

The genes are TRBV15 and TRBJ2-1; 9 positions match TRBD2. The CDR3 has 16 residues. Germline assignment: CDR1 LNHNV and CDR2 YYDKDF (reference sequence). Trimming cost V 5 bases and J 7 bases; bases outside gene matches: 12. CDR3 sequence reads: CATSSRASGDLNEQFF. CDR3 bases: TGTGCCACCAGCTCGAGGGCTAGCGGGGATTTGAATGAGCAGTTCTTC.